This T cell receptor (beta chain) was retrieved from a study of blood T cells in healthy people across ages (dated by TCRdb to about 2015). A note on the overall study: In model experiments, template switching captured about one uniquely barcoded TCR beta cDNA molecule for every two T cells. To track age-related changes in TCR beta repertoire diversity, the study relied on deep sequencing normalized with unique cDNA molecular identifiers. The donors were divided into four age groups: young (average around 16 years), middle-aged (approximately 41), aged (about 60) and long-lived (82). To avoid experimental bias, donors of different ages were spread randomly across the sequencing lanes. For two donors (one aged 18 to 29 and one aged 80 or older), the study analyzed two additional independent replicas of 1 million unique cDNA reads from the same blood draw.

Libraries were prepared through 5' RACE. Instrument used: Illumina HiSeq 2500. A second about 7 to 11 cycle PCR used a sample-barcoded 5' primer and a J-beta primer mix. A template-switch 5' adaptor carrying 12 random nucleotides introduced a unique molecular identifier onto each TCR beta cDNA molecule. At least 2.5 million CDR3-containing paired-end reads were obtained from each sample. The Mint cDNA synthesis kit, primed by a TRBC-specific oligonucleotide, was used to synthesize first-strand cDNA from all RNA. Following uracil-DNA glycosylase treatment, a first 18-cycle PCR with universal primers M1SS and BC2_uni_R was performed on all cDNA. As for the authors' bioinformatics: For normalization, 1 million high-quality reads were randomly selected from each sample, with every read carrying a distinct molecular identifier. Reads sharing molecular identifiers were discarded rather than binned into consensus sequences. MiTCR, set to a Q25 quality threshold and the strictest error-elimination algorithm, was used for CDR3 identification, clonotype clustering and error correction. A nonparametric unseen species model using Euler transformation provided a lower-bound estimate of total TCR beta diversity. TCRdb took the public reads, trimmed them with fastp at Q25, ran MiXCR for clone calling and kept in-frame beta chains. Rows matching on CDR3 protein sequence are summarized as one entry with the most common DNA and genes. The V and J calls and clone size are TCRdb's, not the authors'. The sample yields 1 million or so distinct CDR3 sequences; 35% to 55% were counted once. The ten largest clonotypes hold about 20% of the sample.

In the case of this clonotype: This clone's antigen is unknown. The record has no base qualities; no much larger clone is one base away.

Systemically healthy Caucasian individuals from Russia, some 36 in total and aged roughly 6 to 100 years, were included as donors. Each donor gave approximately 9.3 milliliters of peripheral blood, collected into EDTA-treated Vacutainer tubes. Ficoll-Paque density-gradient centrifugation was used to isolate PBMCs, with at least 6.5 million per sample. Trizol reagent was used to extract total RNA from the PBMCs, yielding at least 6 micrograms per sample. For every donor, an aliquot of PBMCs went through flow cytometry to measure the percentages of naive CD45RAhigh/CD27high T cells. Overall study results and their limits: Compared with the aged group, the long-lived group had more naive CD4+ T cells, fewer expanded clones and increased TCR diversity, suggesting age selection. A strong correlation was found between observed TCR beta diversity and the percentage of naive T cells measured by flow cytometry. Estimates of total diversity from one million sequenced T cells were regarded as lower bounds and underestimates. Observed TCR beta diversity per million T cells fell roughly linearly with age, and a significant reduction was already apparent by age roughly 41. Because donor CMV infection status was unknown, age-related changes in expanded clonotypes were potentially confounded. Bulk unsorted PBMC profiling prevented conclusive comparison of naive and antigen-experienced compartments.

Including cysteine and phenylalanine, the CDR3 has 16 amino acids. The kept DNA is CDR3 alone, 48 bases in frame from the first base. Deletion took 0 bases off V and 7 bases off J, with a span of 16 bases between the germline ends. CDR1 is given as MGHRA and CDR2 as YSYEKL, both from the germline V gene. The material sequenced was blood. The TCR was taken from an older woman in good health. The chain joins TRBV4-1 to TRBJ2-1, with the D gene possibly TRBD1 or TRBD2, each one fitting 5 bases. The DNA reads TGCGCCAGCAGCCAAGAAGGGGTAGCGAAGTTTAATGAGCAGTTCTTC. This gives the protein CASSQEGVAKFNEQFF.